This entry lists 14 T cell receptor beta chains sequenced from one sample in a study of cytotoxic CD8 clonotypes in ibrutinib-treated CLL. Sequencing used immunoSEQ multiplex PCR; TCRdb keeps in-frame clones, though not all of them. This table has about 200,000 clones, approximately 75% appearing once. Sequencing was performed on PBMCs, taken after 12 months of ibrutinib treatment. The source of these receptors is a human donor with chronic lymphocytic leukemia.

This clone has more than one count but fewer than ten. The DNA of the CDR3 is TGCAGTGCTCTAGAGGAGGCCCAGTACTTC. This translates into CSALEEAQYF. The gene calls are TRBV20-1 and TRBJ2-5; a weak D match, TRBD2 (5 bases). The V and J ends lost 5 bases and 9 bases respectively, with 10 bases between them. The V gene's germline CDR1 is DFQATT and CDR2 SNEGSKA (reference sequence). The length of the CDR3 is 10 residues.

V is TRBV6-5 and J is TRBJ2-7; TRBD2 matches at 8 bases. V lost 3 bases to trimming and J lost 3 bases; unmatched junction nucleotides: 7. From germline, CDR1 is MNHEY and CDR2 SVGAGI. The CDR3 loop spans 15 amino acids. The CDR3 sequence: CASSYEVAGLYEQYF. The CDR3 region has the DNA TGTGCCAGCAGTTATGAGGTAGCGGGACTCTACGAGCAGTACTTC.

This clone has a handful of counts. The chain links TRBV27 to TRBJ2-3; D is undetermined. Germline V CDR1 and CDR2: MNHEY, SMNVEV (reference sequence). CDR3 size: 13 residues. The V end lost 5 bases, the J end lost 2 bases, and 8 bases lay between the germline ends. The CDR3 reads CASSRSNTDTQYF. As DNA, the CDR3 is TGTGCCAGCAGTCGGTCTAACACAGATACGCAGTATTTT.

This chain uses TRBV2 with TRBJ2-2; either TRBD1 or TRBD2 may fit D (6 bases each). Trimming pared 7 bases from V and 6 bases from J, leaving 9 bases between. This CDR3 spans 12 amino acids. Germline V gene data show CDR1 as SNHLY and CDR2 as FYNNEI. The CDR3 protein is CASTRGAGELFF. CDR3 sequence (DNA): TGTGCCAGCACTAGGGGGGCCGGGGAGCTGTTTTTT.

In this sample, this clone turned up once. The chain joins TRBV28 to TRBJ2-3, with 7 bases aligning to TRBD2. Looked up from germline, CDR1 is MDHEN and CDR2 is SYDVKM. After removal of 5 bases from V and 6 bases from J, the junction contained 14 bases not matched to a gene. CDR3 length: 16 residues. This chain's CDR3 is CASSLYLEREADTQYF. The CDR3 DNA is TGTGCCAGCAGTCTGTATTTGGAGCGGGAAGCGGATACGCAGTATTTT. Looking up the rest from reference TRBV28 and TRBJ2-3 gives the full variable domain: DVKVTQSSRYLVKRTGEKVFLECVQDMDHENMFWYRQDPGLGLRLIYFSYDVKMKEKGDIPEGYSVSREKKERFSLILESASTNQTSMYLCASSLYLEREADTQYFGPGTRLTVL.

This clone has just a few counts. The chain couples TRBV4-1 to TRBJ2-7; D gene ambiguous. Germline assignment: CDR1 MGHRA and CDR2 YSYEKL. Trimming took 0 bases from V and 5 from J, leaving 8 bases between them. The CDR3 extends over 13 amino acids. Here the CDR3 reads CASSQEGRDEQYF. The CDR3, as DNA: TGCGCCAGCAGCCAAGAGGGCCGGGACGAGCAGTACTTC.

This clone was counted only a few times. This chain uses TRBV6-1 with TRBJ2-3, with 7 nucleotides matching TRBD2. V was pared by 6 bases and J by 2 bases, with 5 bases of the junction left unmatched. This CDR3 has 14 residues. Germline CDR1 and CDR2: MNHNS and SASEGT. The CDR3 nucleotides are TGTGCCAGCAGGGCCAGCGGGAACACAGATACGCAGTATTTT. Its translation is CASRASGNTDTQYF.

The V gene is TRBV7-9, the J gene TRBJ2-1; D is possibly TRBD2 (5 bases). CDR1 and CDR2 from the germline V gene are SEHNR and FQNEAQ (reference sequence). The CDR3 extends over 13 amino acids. With 5 bases removed from V and 6 bases from J, the gap between germline ends came to 11 bases. The CDR3 region is CASSPPLANEQFF. Here the CDR3 DNA reads TGTGCCAGCAGCCCGCCCCTAGCCAATGAGCAGTTCTTC.

In this sample, this clone turned up once. The chain joins TRBV7-2 to TRBJ2-5; D is tentatively TRBD1 or TRBD2 (5 bases each). Germline lookup yields CDR1 SGHTA and CDR2 FQGNSA. This CDR3 has 15 residues. Trimming removed 2 bases from V and 5 bases from J, with 15 bases in between. The CDR3 loop is CASSLFRGVGETQYF. In nucleotides, the CDR3 is TGTGCCAGCAGCTTATTTCGGGGCGTGGGTGAGACCCAGTACTTC.

This sequence joins TRBV4-2 and TRBJ2-1; D possibly corresponds to TRBD2 (6 bases). Germline V CDR1 and CDR2: LGHNA, YNFKEQ. V was clipped by 0 bases and J by 6 bases, with 9 bases between them. The CDR3 sequence is 14 residues long. The CDR3 DNA sequence: TGTGCCAGCAGCCAAGAGGCTAGCGTCAATGAGCAGTTCTTC. Amino acids: CASSQEASVNEQFF.

This rearrangement joins TRBV6-5 to TRBJ2-3; D ambiguous. The CDR3 has 15 residues. Germline V gene data show CDR1 as MNHEY and CDR2 as SVGAGI. Trimming removed 2 bases from V and 2 bases from J, with 11 bases in between. The CDR3 sequence: CASSYERPTTDTQYF. The DNA of the CDR3 is TGTGCCAGCAGTTACGAGCGCCCCACCACAGATACGCAGTATTTT.

The chain recombines TRBV6-1 with TRBJ1-4, with TRBD1 matching over 7 bases. With 8 bases clipped from V and 4 bases from J, the junction kept 7 bases outside the gene matches. The CDR3 is made up of 14 amino acids. Germline CDR1 and CDR2: MNHNS and SASEGT. The CDR3 reads CASSRPGGNEKLFF. As DNA, the CDR3 is TGTGCCAGCTCGAGGCCAGGGGGTAATGAAAAACTGTTTTTT.

V usage is TRBV2 and J usage is TRBJ2-1; 8 nucleotides agree with TRBD2. The CDR3 runs to 14 residues. Trimming took 10 bases from V and 6 from J; bases not matched to a gene: 11. Germline CDR1 and CDR2: SNHLY and FYNNEI. Here the CDR3 reads CANPRGARINEQFF. The DNA of the CDR3 is TGTGCCAACCCGCGGGGGGCCCGCATCAATGAGCAGTTCTTC.

The chain links TRBV4-1 to TRBJ1-3; no firm D call. The CDR3 runs to 14 residues. V shed 0 bases and J shed 4 bases, with 7 bases lying between them. The germline V gene encodes CDR1 MGHRA and CDR2 YSYEKL. The chain's CDR3 is CASSQDLEGNTIYF. For the CDR3, the DNA is TGCGCCAGCAGCCAAGATCTGGAGGGAAACACCATATATTTT.